Below are 21 T cell receptor beta chains sequenced from a single sample in a study of response to subunit inactivated influenza vaccine. Each CDR3 protein is one row after TCRdb ran MiXCR on the RT-PCR reads. The sample contains hundreds of thousands of distinct CDR3 sequences, around 16% of which appear only once. The starting material was PBMCs from blood, obtained roughly 12 days after vaccination. These receptors were collected from a man aged 50-60 years who received an inactivated influenza vaccine.

The chain links TRBV12-3 or TRBV12-4 to TRBJ1-2; no clear D gene. The CDR3 loop spans 14 amino acids. Trimming took off 5 bases at V and 6 bases at J, with 16 bases between the two ends. The CDR3: CASSQDHYLNGYTF. For the CDR3, the DNA is TGTGCCAGCAGTCAGGACCACTACCTAAATGGCTACACCTTC.

The rearrangement uses TRBV7-2 and TRBJ2-1; TRBD2 matches at 9 bases. The length of the CDR3 is 13 residues. V shed 6 bases and J 9 bases; nucleotides not matched to a gene: 6. Germline-derived CDR1 and CDR2 are SGHTA and FQGNSA. In nucleotides, the CDR3 is TGTGCCAGCAGGCTGGGACTAGCTGGTGAGCAGTTCTTC. It is translated as CASRLGLAGEQFF.

This clonotype showed up just a few times. V is TRBV2 and J is TRBJ2-3, with TRBD2 identical over 12 bases. The CDR3 is 16 amino acids. Per the germline V gene, CDR1 is SNHLY and CDR2 is FYNNEI. Trimming removed 7 bases from V and 2 bases from J; junction bases left unmatched: 7. The CDR3 DNA sequence: TGTGCCAGCACCGGGACTAGCGGGCCCCACACAGATACGCAGTATTTT. Translating gives CASTGTSGPHTDTQYF.

This chain connects TRBV20-1 to TRBJ1-5; D is ambiguous. Looked up from germline, CDR1 is DFQATT and CDR2 is SNEGSKA (reference sequence). The ends were cut back, 0 bases at V and 0 bases at J, with 12 bases in the middle. CDR3 length: 16 amino acids. This CDR3 reads CSARDEGLYSNQPQHF. The CDR3 DNA reads as TGCAGTGCTAGAGATGAGGGCTTATATAGCAATCAGCCCCAGCATTTT.

This clonotype was counted only a few times. The chain joins TRBV12-3 or TRBV12-4 to TRBJ1-4, with 7 bases matching TRBD1. The V gene end was trimmed by 3 bases and the J gene end by 7 bases; junction bases not matched to a gene: 8. This CDR3 comprises 15 residues. In DNA form, the CDR3 reads TGTGCCAGCAGTTTCTTGGGGACAGAGAGTGAAAAACTGTTTTTT. It codes for CASSFLGTESEKLFF.

The chain couples TRBV6-5 to TRBJ1-4; D unresolved. This CDR3 is built from 15 residues. The ends were cut back, 0 bases at V and 8 bases at J, with 13 bases in the middle. Germline values: CDR1 MNHEY, CDR2 SVGAGI. CDR3 residues: CASSYSWNRGEKLFF. The CDR3 nucleotides read TGTGCCAGCAGTTACTCGTGGAACCGAGGCGAAAAACTGTTTTTT.

The V gene is TRBV20-1, the J gene TRBJ1-5; D is undetermined. The CDR3 sequence is 13 residues long. Between the trimmed V and J ends, which lost 3 bases and 3 bases, there was a span of 9 bases. The germline V gene encodes CDR1 DFQATT and CDR2 SNEGSKA (reference sequence). CDR3 region: CSAREINNQPQHF. The CDR3 nucleotides read TGCAGTGCTAGGGAGATAAACAATCAGCCCCAGCATTTT.

This clonotype has just a few counts. The chain joins TRBV6-5 to TRBJ2-2; 8 bases align to TRBD1. The length of the CDR3 is 16 residues. Germline assignment: CDR1 MNHEY and CDR2 SVGAGI. J gave up 5 bases and V 7 bases, and 12 bases lay outside the gene matches. CDR3 amino acids: CASNFGQGVRTGELFF. For the CDR3, the DNA is TGTGCCAGCAATTTTGGACAGGGAGTTAGGACCGGGGAGCTGTTTTTT.

The chain uses TRBV27 and TRBJ1-1; D is possibly TRBD1 (6 bases). Germline assignment: CDR1 MNHEY and CDR2 SMNVEV (reference sequence). The ends were cut back, 3 bases at V and 2 bases at J, with 16 bases in the middle. This CDR3 contains 16 residues. The CDR3 loop is CASSFSPGQINTEAFF. As DNA, the CDR3 is TGTGCCAGCAGTTTTTCCCCTGGACAGATAAACACTGAAGCTTTCTTT.

The chain is built from TRBV4-3 and TRBJ2-7; 7 nucleotides agree with TRBD1. V shed 0 bases, J shed 3 bases, and the junction held 2 bases outside the gene matches. This CDR3 comprises 14 residues. Germline CDR1 reads LGHNA; CDR2 reads YSLEER. CDR3: CASSQDPGGYEQYF. The CDR3 nucleotides read TGCGCCAGCAGCCAAGACCCAGGGGGCTACGAGCAGTACTTC.

This clonotype was counted a few times. The chain is built from TRBV29-1 and TRBJ1-2; D may be TRBD1 (5 bases). CDR1 and CDR2 from the germline V gene are SQVTM and ANQGSEA. The CDR3 spans 12 residues. Trimming cost V 7 bases and J 2 bases, with 11 bases left between them. The CDR3 loop reads CSGYQGNYGYTF. CDR3 DNA: TGCAGCGGGTATCAGGGAAACTATGGCTACACCTTC.

This clonotype was counted a single time. The chain is built from TRBV9 and TRBJ2-3; 11 positions agree with TRBD2. J was trimmed by 0 bases and V by 4 bases; bases with no gene match: 4. The CDR3 sequence is 16 residues long. Germline loops: CDR1 SGDLS, CDR2 YYNGEE. The CDR3 reads CASSTWTSGSTDTQYF. The CDR3 DNA reads as TGTGCCAGCAGCACGTGGACTAGCGGGAGCACAGATACGCAGTATTTT. The full variable domain, completed using reference TRBV9 and TRBJ2-3, is DSGVTQTPKHLITATGQRVTLRCSPRSGDLSVYWYQQSLDQGLQFLIQYYNGEERAKGNILERFSAQQFPDLHSELNLSSLELGDSALYFCASSTWTSGSTDTQYFGPGTRLTVL.

The chain is built from TRBV2 and TRBJ2-2; TRBD1 is a possible D gene (5 bases). Germline V gene data show CDR1 as SNHLY and CDR2 as FYNNEI. The ends were cut back, 5 bases at V and 0 bases at J, with 13 bases in the middle. The CDR3 is made up of 16 amino acids. The CDR3 bases are TGTGCCAGCAGTTCAACAGGAACCGCGAACACCGGGGAGCTGTTTTTT. Translated: CASSSTGTANTGELFF.

In its sample, this clonotype was seen a few times. The CDR3: CASSSRTGAGYGYTF. CDR3 coding DNA: TGTGCCAGCAGCTCCAGGACAGGGGCCGGGTATGGCTACACCTTC. This chain uses TRBV11-2 with TRBJ1-2; 9 bases are a match to TRBD1. CDR1 and CDR2 (germline): SGHAT, FQNNGV. The CDR3 runs to 15 residues. The junction had 8 bases not matched to a gene; V was cut back by 4 bases and J by 5 bases.

The V and J genes are TRBV20-1 and TRBJ1-6; 8 bases fit TRBD1. Germline V gives CDR1 DFQATT, CDR2 SNEGSKA (reference sequence). Trimming at V came to 5 bases and at J to 8 bases, leaving 5 bases not matched to a gene. The CDR3 spans 13 residues. CDR3 sequence (DNA): TGCAGTGCTGCCGGGACAGGAGATTCACCCCTCCACTTT. Its protein product is CSAAGTGDSPLHF.

This chain uses TRBV5-1 with TRBJ2-3; 10 positions match TRBD2. After removal of 4 bases from V and 7 bases from J, the junction contained 12 bases not matched to a gene. The germline V gene has CDR1 SGHRS and CDR2 YFSETQ. The CDR3 has 16 residues. DNA of the CDR3: TGCGCCAGCAGCCCCCAAGCGGGGGGGACGTCAAATACGCAGTATTTT. It codes for CASSPQAGGTSNTQYF.

This clonotype was observed a few times. This chain joins TRBV6-5 and TRBJ2-1; 10 bases map to TRBD1. J was trimmed by 4 bases and V by 4 bases; bases with no gene match: 7. Germline CDR1 is MNHEY and CDR2 is SVGAGI. The CDR3 sequence is 16 residues long. The CDR3 here is CASSSTGTGVYNEQFF. The CDR3 DNA sequence: TGTGCCAGCAGTTCTACCGGGACAGGGGTTTACAATGAGCAGTTCTTC.

This clonotype was seen many times. The V gene is TRBV20-1, the J gene TRBJ1-5; TRBD1 might be the D (6 bases). Trimming pared 1 base from V and 2 bases from J, leaving 12 bases between. Germline V gene lookup returns CDR1 DFQATT and CDR2 SNEGSKA (reference sequence). This CDR3 comprises 15 residues. This CDR3 is CSARADSLGNQPQHF. The CDR3 nucleotides read TGCAGTGCTAGAGCGGACAGCCTCGGCAATCAGCCCCAGCATTTT.

Relative to its sample, this clonotype is medium-sized. The chain joins TRBV7-3 to TRBJ1-2, with D tentatively TRBD1 (6 bases). There are 13 residues in the CDR3. Per germline, CDR1 SGHTA and CDR2 FQGTGA. V lost 2 bases, J lost 8 bases, and 12 bases lay in between. The CDR3 protein is CASSLEQGGGYTF. In DNA form, the CDR3 reads TGTGCCAGCAGCTTAGAACAGGGTGGCGGCTACACCTTC.

V and J are TRBV20-1 and TRBJ2-1, with D perhaps matching TRBD1 (6 bases). CDR3 length: 15 amino acids. Germline V gene lookup returns CDR1 DFQATT and CDR2 SNEGSKA (reference sequence). V lost 2 bases to trimming and J lost 0 bases, with 11 bases between them. The CDR3 nucleotides are TGCAGTGCTAGACTAACAGGGCGCTCCTACAATGAGCAGTTCTTC. Translating gives CSARLTGRSYNEQFF.

This clonotype was recorded a few times. The CDR3: CASSTGGGQGTEAFF. The CDR3 nucleotides read TGTGCCAGCAGCACCGGGGGGGGGCAGGGGACTGAAGCTTTCTTT. J is TRBJ1-1 and V is TRBV12-3 or TRBV12-4, with a tentative D call TRBD1 (6 bases). Trimming removed 6 bases at V and 5 bases at J, with 19 bases between. The CDR3 runs to 15 residues.